This entry features one TCR beta chain sequence. This clone was seen once. It lacks a known antigen. Per-base qualities were not stored, and no clone one base away is much larger. The data are from a study of cytomegalovirus exposure and HLA in healthy donors (dated by TCRdb to 2015 to 2018). Regarding the complete study: According to a later analysis, one platform produced both the 100 to 150 validation repertoires and the 550 to 800 repertoires of the first cohort. The aim of the study was to test whether cataloging public T cell receptors could identify signatures of past pathogen exposure. In addition to the first cohort of 650 to 800 subjects, a separate validation cohort of 120 different subjects was used. To predict cytomegalovirus infection status, the study combined high-throughput TCR immunosequencing, statistical association of individual TCRs with disease status, and machine learning. Overall results and qualifications from the work: According to the authors, the approach could potentially be generalized to other disease states and immunological phenotypes. The validation cohort had no HLA typing available for a later analysis, so co-occurrence within that cohort was assessed over all 110 or so repertoires. Most TCR sequences were seen in very few donors, while some public TCRs were found in many individuals. Cytomegalovirus status was reported to be diagnosed by the classifier with high specificity and sensitivity in both the original and validation cohorts. The study gave a list of under 200 TCR beta chains associated with cytomegalovirus. Of the cluster scores, approximately 95% were above 0 in a later analysis, which found that TCRs clustered in the first cohort also tended to co-occur in the 120 validation repertoires. In vitro tests confirmed that a few of the cytomegalovirus-associated TCR beta chains recognize cytomegalovirus antigens.

Libraries were built with the immunoSEQ multiplex PCR assay. The source study handled its data this way. A statistical classification framework was built for diagnosing cytomegalovirus status from the catalog of TCR beta chain sequences. In TCRdb, the immuneACCESS table is reduced to in-frame sequences with V and J assigned. These tables do not hold every clone; where another copy was compared, an unresolved V gene accounts for under half, and the others remain unexplained. V, J and clone size are those of that table, while D and trimming were read from the DNA. The sample records roughly 220,000 clones, approximately 88% of which are singletons. The ten largest clones add up to over 12% of the sample. V is pared back by 4 bases and J by 4 bases, with 14 bases lying between the germline termini. The CDR3, from cysteine to phenylalanine, totals 14 residues. Only the CDR3 portion is preserved as DNA: 42 bases, with reading frame beginning at the first base. Based on the germline V gene, the CDR1 and CDR2 sequences are SGHRS and YFSETQ.

Separate from the roughly 660-subject first cohort, the validation cohort of 95 to 150 subjects was the group to which the donors belonged. The chain links TRBV5-1 with TRBJ2-5; a tentative D match to TRBD2 spans 5 bases. Sequences were obtained from PBMCs. This clonotype originated in a woman in her thirties in good health and CMV-seropositive. The sequence in DNA is TGCGCCAGCAGCGCCTTAGTTGAGGGAGAGACCCAGTACTTC. It translates as CASSALVEGETQYF.